This T cell receptor beta chain came from a study of T cells in localized non-small cell lung cancer (dated by TCRdb to the early 2020s). A note on the overall study: Comparing tumors with uninvolved tumor-adjacent lungs, the study looked at the T cell repertoires of about 240 patients with early-stage NSCLC. The cohort was made up of some 240 treatment-naive NSCLC patients whose localized lung tumors had been resected. NSCLC patients had a mean age of roughly 69 years, and around 130 were male and 107 female.

To note about this clone: Its specific antigen is unknown. No much larger clonotype is one base removed from it; base qualities were not supplied.

The immunoSEQ Assay was used to sequence TCR beta CDR3 regions from DNA. In the source study's methods: T cell density was computed as TCR beta template counts normalized to usable DNA estimated by amplifying housekeeping genes. Using the preseqR package, richness was estimated by extrapolating to 120,000 templates for tissue samples and 400,000 templates for PBMC samples. Clonality was defined by subtracting Pielou's evenness from one. Tissue-enriched TCRs were identified by differential abundance testing using productive amino-acid clonotypes, minimum total count 5 and alpha 0.1. The Jaccard Index and the Morisita Overlap Index were used to measure repertoire overlap between compartments. TCR beta CDR3s were clustered by GLIPH together with public tetramer-defined viral CDR3s, and at least three viral sequences plus V-gene enrichment were required for viral motifs. In its TCRdb copy, this immuneACCESS table keeps in-frame sequences only and misses some clones. Where compared with another copy, unresolved V genes explain less than half of these, and the others have no known cause. V, J and clone size are those of that table, while D and trimming were read from the DNA. Within this sample are around 28,000 clones, with 85% to 90% of them counted one time only. Over 2.5% of the sample lies in the top ten.

At diagnosis, tumor, uninvolved tumor-adjacent lung and peripheral blood were collected and then preserved as a mix of FFPE and fresh-frozen material. For TCR repertoire profiling, the blood samples were analyzed as peripheral blood mononuclear cells. The CDR3 runs 14 amino acids, cysteine and phenylalanine included. Just CDR3 DNA is preserved here, 42 bases in frame from base 1. CDR1 and CDR2, per the germline V gene, are KGHSH and LQKENI. Cut back by 4 bases and 2 bases, the V and J ends lie 12 bases apart. The paper's findings and limits, for the study overall: Of the top 100 tumor clones, a median of 57 were detected in paired uninvolved adjacent lung; approximately 30 were also among that lung's top 100. The highest T cell clonality was observed in uninvolved tumor-adjacent lung, where clonality exceeded that of tumor, suggesting that antigenic responses were more focused in uninvolved tumor-adjacent lung. Higher blood T cell density associated with longer overall survival, while higher adjacent-lung clonality associated with shorter survival. Multi-region tumor sequencing was not performed, so intratumor heterogeneity could not be excluded. Because the study design was exploratory, TCR variables were selected using unadjusted p-values without false-discovery rate correction.

The sequence links TRBV18 to TRBJ2-7; the D gene is perhaps TRBD2, on 7 matching bases. The sequence came from an older female donor with stage I lung adenocarcinoma. The sequenced sample was peripheral blood, obtained before any cancer treatment. The DNA sequence is TGTGCCAGCTCACACGCCGGGGGGCCCTACGAGCAGTACTTC. Its translation reads: CASSHAGGPYEQYF.